The 4 T cell receptor beta chains below were found in one sample sequenced in a study of control samples from healthy donors and cancer patients. TCRdb keeps only in-frame clones here, not all; method: immunoSEQ multiplex PCR. In the table there are over 85,000 clones, roughly 89% of which are singletons. Sequencing input: PBMCs. These TCRs come from a woman aged 45-60 years with colorectal cancer.

This rearrangement joins TRBV24-1 to TRBJ1-3; D gene ambiguous. This CDR3 contains 15 residues. V was shortened by 4 bases and J by 4 bases, with 13 bases between the two germline ends. Germline V gives CDR1 KGHDR, CDR2 SFDVKD. The CDR3 coding sequence is TGTGCCACCAGTGACGCCAGGAAGACCGGAAACACCATATATTTT. Residues: CATSDARKTGNTIYF.

The rearrangement links TRBV18 to TRBJ2-7; a possible D gene is TRBD1 (7 bases). This CDR3 contains 14 residues. V lost 1 base and J 5 bases, leaving 12 bases between the germline ends. Germline CDR1 KGHSH, CDR2 LQKENI. CDR3 DNA sequence: TGTGCCAGCTCACCACGAGGGGGCGGGGACGAGCAGTACGTC. It translates to CASSPRGGGDEQYV.

The sample holds a few counts of this clone. Distinct nucleotide sequences in the sample also encode this CDR3. The CDR3, as DNA: TGTGCCAGCAGCTTGGCCGGGGTGACTGAAGCTTTCTTT. Translated: CASSLAGVTEAFF. The rearrangement links TRBV5-4 to TRBJ1-1; D call uncertain. Germline V CDR1 and CDR2: SGHNT, YYREEE (reference sequence). There are 13 residues in the CDR3. Trimming took off 0 bases at V and 5 bases at J, with 8 bases between the two ends.

The chain combines TRBV5-1 with TRBJ2-1; 7 nucleotides match TRBD1. Per germline, CDR1 SGHRS and CDR2 YFSETQ. V gave up 4 bases and J gave up 4 bases; unmatched junction bases: 11. There are 16 residues in the CDR3. CDR3 amino acids: CASSPGDRGQYNEQFF. CDR3 sequence (DNA): TGCGCCAGCAGCCCCGGGGATAGGGGACAGTACAATGAGCAGTTCTTC.